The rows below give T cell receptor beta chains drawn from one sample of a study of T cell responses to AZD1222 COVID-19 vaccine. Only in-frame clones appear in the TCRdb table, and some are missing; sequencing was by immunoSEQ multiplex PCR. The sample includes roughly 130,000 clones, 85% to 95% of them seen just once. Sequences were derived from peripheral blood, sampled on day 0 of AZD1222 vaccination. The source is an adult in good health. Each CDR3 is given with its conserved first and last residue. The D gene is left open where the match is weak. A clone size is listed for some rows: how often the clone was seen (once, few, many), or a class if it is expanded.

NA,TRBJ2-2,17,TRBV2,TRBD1,TGTGCCCGCCAGGGGGATCGGGACAGGGGGGACACCGGGGAGCTGTTTTTT,CARQGDRDRGDTGELFF
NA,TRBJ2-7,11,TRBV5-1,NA,TGCGCCAGCAGTCTAAACTACGAGCAGTACTTC,CASSLNYEQYF
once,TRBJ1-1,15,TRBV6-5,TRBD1,TGTGCCAGCAGGAAGGACAGGGCAGGGAACACTGAAGCTTTCTTT,CASRKDRAGNTEAFF
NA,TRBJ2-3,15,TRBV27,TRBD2,TGTGCCAGCAGTTTTTCTGGACTAGGGCCCGATACGCAGTATTTT,CASSFSGLGPDTQYF
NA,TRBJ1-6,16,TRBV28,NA,TGTGCCAGCAGTTTACCCCTGGGGGCCGGTAATTCACCCCTCCACTTT,CASSLPLGAGNSPLHF
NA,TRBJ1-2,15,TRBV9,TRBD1,TGTGCCAGCAGCGTAGATCCAGGGGGCTACTATGGCTACACCTTC,CASSVDPGGYYGYTF
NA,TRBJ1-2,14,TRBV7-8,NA,TGTGCCAGCAGCTCAGAGGGCAGGAAATATGGCTACACCTTC,CASSSEGRKYGYTF
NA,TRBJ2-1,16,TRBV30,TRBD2,TGTGCCTGGGTCCCTAGCGGGAGAATCGAGTACAATGAGCAGTTCTTC,CAWVPSGRIEYNEQFF
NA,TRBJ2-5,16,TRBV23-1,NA,TGCGCCAGCAGTCAAAAGGGAGTGCGGGGGCCCGAGACCCAGTACTTC,CASSQKGVRGPETQYF
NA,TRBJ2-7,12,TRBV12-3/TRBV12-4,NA,TGTGCCAGCAGTTACGCACCCTACGAGCAGTACTTC,CASSYAPYEQYF
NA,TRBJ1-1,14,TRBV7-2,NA,TGTGCCAGCAGGCTAGGAAATGTCAACACTGAAGCTTTCTTT,CASRLGNVNTEAFF
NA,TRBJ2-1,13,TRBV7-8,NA,TGTGCCAGTAGGGCCCAAACTGGGAATGAGCAGTTCTTC,CASRAQTGNEQFF
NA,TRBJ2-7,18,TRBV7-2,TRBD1,TGTGCCAGCAGCCCTAGGACAGGGGGCGCTAAAATATCCTACGAGCAGTACTTC,CASSPRTGGAKISYEQYF
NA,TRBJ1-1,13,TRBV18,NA,TGTGCCAGCTCACCTTCAGGGGTTACTGAAGCTTTCTTT,CASSPSGVTEAFF
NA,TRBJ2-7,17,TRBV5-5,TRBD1,TGTGCCAGCAGCTCTTATCCCGGGACAGGGGGCATCTACGAGCAGTACTTC,CASSSYPGTGGIYEQYF
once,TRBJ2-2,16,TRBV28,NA,TGTGCCAGCAGACATCCCCGACAGGCGAACACCGGGGAGCTGTTTTTT,CASRHPRQANTGELFF
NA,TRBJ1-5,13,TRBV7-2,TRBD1,TGTGCCAGCAGCTCGACAGGGTATCAGCCCCAGCATTTT,CASSSTGYQPQHF
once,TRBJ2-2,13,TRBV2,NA,TGTGCCAGCTTGGGGGTTCGGACCGGGGAGCTGTTTTTT,CASLGVRTGELFF
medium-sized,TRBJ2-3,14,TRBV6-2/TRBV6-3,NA,TGTGCCAGCAGTTACGGAGACTCCTCAGATACGCAGTATTTT,CASSYGDSSDTQYF
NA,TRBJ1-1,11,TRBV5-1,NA,TGCGCCAGCAGGAGAGGGACTGAAGCTTTCTTT,CASRRGTEAFF
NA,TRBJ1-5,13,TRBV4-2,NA,TGTGCCAGCAGCCTCGAGTCCAATCAGCCCCAGCATTTT,CASSLESNQPQHF
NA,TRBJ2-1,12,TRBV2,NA,TGTGCCAGCGCGGCTTTCAACAATGAGCAGTTCTTC,CASAAFNNEQFF
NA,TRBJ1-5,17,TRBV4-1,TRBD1,TGCGCCAGCAGCCAAGCAGATACCGGGACAGGGGATCAGCCCCAGCATTTT,CASSQADTGTGDQPQHF
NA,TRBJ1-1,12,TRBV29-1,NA,TGCAGCGTTCATAGGGGGGGGAAGAAAGCTTTCTTT,CSVHRGGKKAFF
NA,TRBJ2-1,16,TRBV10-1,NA,TGCGCCAGCAGTGAGTTCACGGGAGAACCCTACAATGAGCAGTTCTTC,CASSEFTGEPYNEQFF
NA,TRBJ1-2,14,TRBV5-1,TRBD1,TGCGCCAGCAGCTCGGGACAGTTAATTGAGGGCTACACCTTC,CASSSGQLIEGYTF
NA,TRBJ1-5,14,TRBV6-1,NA,TGTGCCAGCAGTGAAATCCTGGGCAATCAGCCCCAGCATTTT,CASSEILGNQPQHF
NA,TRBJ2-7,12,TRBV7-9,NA,TGTGCCAGCAGCTTAGAAGGGGACGAGCAGTACTTC,CASSLEGDEQYF
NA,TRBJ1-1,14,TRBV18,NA,TGTGCCAGCTCACCTAGAAGCATGAACACTGAAGCTTTCTTT,CASSPRSMNTEAFF
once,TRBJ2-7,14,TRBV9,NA,TGTGCCAGCAGCCCCCACCACGGGTGGGCCGAGCAGTACTTC,CASSPHHGWAEQYF
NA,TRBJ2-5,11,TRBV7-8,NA,TGTGCCAGCAGCCTTACGGAGACCCAGTACTTC,CASSLTETQYF
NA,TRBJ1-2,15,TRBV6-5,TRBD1,TGTGCCAGCGAGGAGCGACAGGGGGCCGACTATGGCTACACCTTC,CASEERQGADYGYTF
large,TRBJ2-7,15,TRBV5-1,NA,TGCGCCAGCAGCTTGGATGGCGCCAACCCCTACGAGCAGTACTTC,CASSLDGANPYEQYF
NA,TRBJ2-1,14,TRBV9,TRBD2,TGTGCCAGCAGCGTAGATAGACTAGCTGGTGAGCAGTTCTTC,CASSVDRLAGEQFF
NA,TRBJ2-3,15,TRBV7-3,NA,TGTGCCAGCAGCTTAAGCGGCAGGGATACAGATACGCAGTATTTT,CASSLSGRDTDTQYF
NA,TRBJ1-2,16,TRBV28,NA,TGTGCCAGCAGTACGTGGGGACTTTTGTCGTCGTATGGCTACACCTTC,CASSTWGLLSSYGYTF
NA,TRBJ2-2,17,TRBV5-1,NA,TGCGCCAGCAGCTTGGCCTTAGGCCCGGCGGGGACCGGGGAGCTGTTTTTT,CASSLALGPAGTGELFF
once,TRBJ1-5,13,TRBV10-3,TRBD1,TGTGCCATAGCAGGGGGAAGTAGCGTACCCCAGCATTTT,CAIAGGSSVPQHF
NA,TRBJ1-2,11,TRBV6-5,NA,TGTGCCAGCGGGTACACTTATGGCTACACCTTC,CASGYTYGYTF
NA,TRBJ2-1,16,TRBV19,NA,TGTGCCAGTAGCACCCTAGAGCGCCCGATTTACAATGAGCAGTTCTTC,CASSTLERPIYNEQFF
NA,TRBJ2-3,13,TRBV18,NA,TGTGCCAGCTCACAACAGACCACAGATACGCAGTATTTT,CASSQQTTDTQYF
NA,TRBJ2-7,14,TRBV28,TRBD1,TGTGCCAGCAGTTACCGACAGGGTCGGTACGAGCAGTACTTC,CASSYRQGRYEQYF
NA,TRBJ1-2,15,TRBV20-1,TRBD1,TGCAGTGCTAGTAGGGACAGGGAGGTTAATTATGGCTACACCTTC,CSASRDREVNYGYTF
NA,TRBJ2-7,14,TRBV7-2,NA,TGTGCCAGCCGTATGGGCGGGGTATCCTACGAGCAGTACTTC,CASRMGGVSYEQYF
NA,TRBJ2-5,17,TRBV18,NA,TGTGCCAGCTCACCAATTAGGGGCGCTGGAGGAGGAGAGACCCAGTACTTC,CASSPIRGAGGGETQYF
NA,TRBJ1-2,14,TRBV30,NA,TGTGCCTGGAGCGGGGGGAGGGATCTAGATGGCTACACCTTC,CAWSGGRDLDGYTF
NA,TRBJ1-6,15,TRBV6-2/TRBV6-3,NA,TGTGCCAGCAGTTACTTGTCGCGGGCGAATTCACCCCTCCACTTT,CASSYLSRANSPLHF
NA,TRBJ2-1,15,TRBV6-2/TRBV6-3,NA,TGTGCCAGCAGCCTTAGCGGACCTCCCTACAATGAGCAGTTCTTC,CASSLSGPPYNEQFF
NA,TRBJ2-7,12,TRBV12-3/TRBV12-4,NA,TGTGCCAGCAGTTTTTCAGGGAACAAGCAGTACTTC,CASSFSGNKQYF
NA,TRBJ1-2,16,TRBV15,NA,TGTGCCACCAGCAGAGATCAGGATTCCACCCCCTATGGCTACACCTTC,CATSRDQDSTPYGYTF
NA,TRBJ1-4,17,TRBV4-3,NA,TGCGCCAGCAGCCAAGGTCAGGGATCATTCCCGGGTGAAAAACTGTTTTTT,CASSQGQGSFPGEKLFF
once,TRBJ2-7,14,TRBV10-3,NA,TGTGCCATCAGAGTAGTACATAGGTCTCACGAGCAGTACTTC,CAIRVVHRSHEQYF
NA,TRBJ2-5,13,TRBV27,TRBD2,TGTGCCGCCGCGGGAGGGGCCTCGAAGACCCAGTACTTC,CAAAGGASKTQYF
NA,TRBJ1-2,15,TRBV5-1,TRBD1,TGCGCCAGCAGCAAACCGGACAGGGGGCGCGATGGCTACACCTTC,CASSKPDRGRDGYTF
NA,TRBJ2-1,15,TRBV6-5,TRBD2,TGTGCCAGCAGCCTGACTAGCGGGGCATACAATGAGCAGTTCTTC,CASSLTSGAYNEQFF
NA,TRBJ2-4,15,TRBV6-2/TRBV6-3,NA,TGTGCCAGCACCCCAAGGGCCTCGACCAAAAACATTCAGTACTTC,CASTPRASTKNIQYF
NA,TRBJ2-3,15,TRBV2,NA,TGTGCCAGCAGTTTGCCTACAGGGAGCACAGATACGCAGTATTTT,CASSLPTGSTDTQYF